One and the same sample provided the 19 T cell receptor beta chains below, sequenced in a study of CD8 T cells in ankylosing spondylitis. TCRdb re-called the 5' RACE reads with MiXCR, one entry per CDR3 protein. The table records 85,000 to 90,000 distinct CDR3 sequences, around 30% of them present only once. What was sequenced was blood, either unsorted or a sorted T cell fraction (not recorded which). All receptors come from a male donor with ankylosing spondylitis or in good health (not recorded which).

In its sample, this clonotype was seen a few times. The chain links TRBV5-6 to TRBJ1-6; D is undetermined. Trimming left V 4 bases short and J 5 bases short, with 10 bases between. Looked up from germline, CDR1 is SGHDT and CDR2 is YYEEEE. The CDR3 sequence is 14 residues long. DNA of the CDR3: TGTGCCAGCAGCCACGACACCGATAATTCACCCCTCCACTTT. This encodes CASSHDTDNSPLHF.

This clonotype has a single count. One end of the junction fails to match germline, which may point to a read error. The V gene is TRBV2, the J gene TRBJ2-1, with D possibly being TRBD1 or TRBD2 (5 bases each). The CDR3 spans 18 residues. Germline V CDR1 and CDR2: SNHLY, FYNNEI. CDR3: CASSEDGTAPSGWNEQFF. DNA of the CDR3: TGTGCCAGCAGCGAAGACGGGACGGCTCCTTCGGGTTGGAATGAGCAGTTCTTC.

Here the CDR3 reads CSASAGGNNSPLHF. CDR3 DNA: TGCAGTGCTAGTGCGGGAGGAAACAATTCACCCCTCCACTTT. J is TRBJ1-6 and V is TRBV20-1; no clear D gene. Germline CDR1 and CDR2: DFQATT and SNEGSKA (reference sequence). Trimming left V 3 bases short and J 7 bases short, with 13 bases between. The CDR3 consists of 14 residues.

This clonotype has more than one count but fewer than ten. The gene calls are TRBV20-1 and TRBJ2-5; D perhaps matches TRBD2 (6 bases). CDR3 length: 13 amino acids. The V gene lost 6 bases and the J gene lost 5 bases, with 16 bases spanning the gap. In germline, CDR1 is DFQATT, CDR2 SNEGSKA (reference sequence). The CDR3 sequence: CSAVPTREETQYF. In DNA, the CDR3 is TGCAGTGCGGTCCCAACCCGGGAGGAGACCCAGTACTTC.

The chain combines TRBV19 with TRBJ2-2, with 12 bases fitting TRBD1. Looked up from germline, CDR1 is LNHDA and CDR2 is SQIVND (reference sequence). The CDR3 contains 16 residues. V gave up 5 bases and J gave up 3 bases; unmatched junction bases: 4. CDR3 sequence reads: CASSPGTGGDTGELFF. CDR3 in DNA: TGTGCCAGTAGTCCGGGGACAGGGGGCGACACCGGGGAGCTGTTTTTT.

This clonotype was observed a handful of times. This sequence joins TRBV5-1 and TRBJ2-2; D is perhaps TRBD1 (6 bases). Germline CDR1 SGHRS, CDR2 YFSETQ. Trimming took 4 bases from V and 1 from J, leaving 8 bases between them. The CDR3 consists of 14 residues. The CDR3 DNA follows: TGCGCCAGCAGCATACAGGGGAACACCGGGGAGCTGTTTTTT. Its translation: CASSIQGNTGELFF.

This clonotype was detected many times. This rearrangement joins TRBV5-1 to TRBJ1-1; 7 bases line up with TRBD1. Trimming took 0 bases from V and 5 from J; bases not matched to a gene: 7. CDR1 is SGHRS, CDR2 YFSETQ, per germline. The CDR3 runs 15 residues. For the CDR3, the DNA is TGCGCCAGCAGCTTGGTGAGGGGGCTCAGGACTGAAGCTTTCTTT. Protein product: CASSLVRGLRTEAFF.

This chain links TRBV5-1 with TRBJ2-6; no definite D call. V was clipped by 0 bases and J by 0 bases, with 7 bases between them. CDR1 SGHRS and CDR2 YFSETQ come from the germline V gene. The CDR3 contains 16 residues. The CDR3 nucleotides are TGCGCCAGCAGCTTGGGCGTATTCTCTGGGGCCAACGTCCTGACTTTC. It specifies CASSLGVFSGANVLTF.

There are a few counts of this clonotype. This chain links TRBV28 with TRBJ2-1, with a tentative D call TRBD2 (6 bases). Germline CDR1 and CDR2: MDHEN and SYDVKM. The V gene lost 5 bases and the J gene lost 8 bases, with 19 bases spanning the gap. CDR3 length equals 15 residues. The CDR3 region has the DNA TGTGCCAGCAGTCCACGGACTAAACTGAATGATGAGCAGTTCTTC. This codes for CASSPRTKLNDEQFF.

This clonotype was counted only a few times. The CDR3 DNA follows: TGTGCCAGCAACTCGGGCGGGGTGGGCTACTCCACCGGGGAGCTGTTTTTT. It encodes CASNSGGVGYSTGELFF. This chain connects TRBV5-6 to TRBJ2-2, with D possibly matching TRBD2 (6 bases). CDR1 is SGHDT and CDR2 is YYEEEE in the germline V gene. This CDR3 is 17 amino acids long. V was pared by 6 bases and J by 4 bases, with 22 bases between.

CDR3 sequence reads: CASSQDVARGLNGELFF. The CDR3 DNA is TGTGCCAGCAGCCAAGATGTCGCCAGGGGGCTCAACGGGGAGCTGTTTTTT. The chain couples TRBV3-1 to TRBJ2-2; TRBD1 matches 8 bases. This CDR3 is 17 amino acids long. Germline CDR1 LGHDT, CDR2 YNNKEL (reference sequence). V shed 0 bases and J 7 bases; nucleotides not matched to a gene: 10.

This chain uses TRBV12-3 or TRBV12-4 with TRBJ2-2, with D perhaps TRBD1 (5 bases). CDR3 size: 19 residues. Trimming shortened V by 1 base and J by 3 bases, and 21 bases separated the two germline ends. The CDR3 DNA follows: TGTGCCAGCAGTTTAGTGTCGGGCGAATTTACAGGTCACACCGGGGAGCTGTTTTTT. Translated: CASSLVSGEFTGHTGELFF.

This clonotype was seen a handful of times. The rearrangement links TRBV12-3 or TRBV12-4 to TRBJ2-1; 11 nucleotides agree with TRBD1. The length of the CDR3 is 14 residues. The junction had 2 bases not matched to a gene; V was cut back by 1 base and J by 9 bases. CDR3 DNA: TGTGCCAGCAGTTTAGGCGGGACAGGGGGTGAGCAGTTCTTC. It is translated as CASSLGGTGGEQFF.

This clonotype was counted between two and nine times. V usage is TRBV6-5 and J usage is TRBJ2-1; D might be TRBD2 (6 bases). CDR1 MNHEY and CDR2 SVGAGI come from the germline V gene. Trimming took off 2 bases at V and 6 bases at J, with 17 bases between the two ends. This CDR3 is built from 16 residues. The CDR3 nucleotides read TGTGCCAGCAGTTACGCTTCGGCGGGGCGGCGCAATGAGCAGTTCTTC. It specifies CASSYASAGRRNEQFF.

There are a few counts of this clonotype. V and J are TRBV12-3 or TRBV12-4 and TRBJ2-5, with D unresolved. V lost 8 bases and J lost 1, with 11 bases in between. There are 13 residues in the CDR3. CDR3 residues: CASRLVPQETQYF. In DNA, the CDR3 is TGTGCCAGCCGCCTTGTTCCCCAAGAGACCCAGTACTTC.

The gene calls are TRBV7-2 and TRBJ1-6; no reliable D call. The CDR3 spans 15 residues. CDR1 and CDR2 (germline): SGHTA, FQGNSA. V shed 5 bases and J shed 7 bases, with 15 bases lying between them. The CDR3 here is CASSHLQVGNSPLHF. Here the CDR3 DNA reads TGTGCCAGCAGCCACCTCCAAGTGGGGAATTCACCCCTCCACTTT.

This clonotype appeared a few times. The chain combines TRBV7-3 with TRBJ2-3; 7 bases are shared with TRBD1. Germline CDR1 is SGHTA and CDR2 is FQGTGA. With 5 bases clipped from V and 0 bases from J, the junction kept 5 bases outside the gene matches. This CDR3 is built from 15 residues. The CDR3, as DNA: TGTGCCAGCAGCACCACAGGGGAAAGCACAGATACGCAGTATTTT. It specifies CASSTTGESTDTQYF. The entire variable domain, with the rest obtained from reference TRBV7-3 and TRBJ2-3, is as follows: GAGVSQTPSNKVTEKGKYVELRCDPISGHTALYWYRQSLGQGPEFLIYFQGTGAADDSGLPNDRFFAVRPEGSVSTLKIQRTERGDSAVYLCASSTTGESTDTQYFGPGTRLTVL.

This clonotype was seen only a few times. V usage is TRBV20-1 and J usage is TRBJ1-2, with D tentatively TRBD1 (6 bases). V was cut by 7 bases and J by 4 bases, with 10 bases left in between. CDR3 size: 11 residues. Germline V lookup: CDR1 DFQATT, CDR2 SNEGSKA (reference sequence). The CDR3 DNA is TGCAGTGTTAAGGGGGGCTATGGCTACACCTTC. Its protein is CSVKGGYGYTF.

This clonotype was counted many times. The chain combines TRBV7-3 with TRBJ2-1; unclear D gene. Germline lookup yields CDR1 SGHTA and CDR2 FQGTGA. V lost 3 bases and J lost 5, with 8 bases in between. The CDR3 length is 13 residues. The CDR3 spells CASSLTIDNEQFF. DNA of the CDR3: TGTGCCAGCAGCTTGACGATAGACAATGAGCAGTTCTTC.